This TCR beta chain emerged from a study of blood T cell repertoires in COVID-19 (dated by TCRdb to the early 2020s). At the level of the whole study: Collaborator samples came from the United States, Italy and Spain and covered acute and convalescent phases of COVID-19. Nearly every sample came with metadata listing a de-identified subject ID, COVID-19 status, age in years and sex. The repertoires were released in a freely available public database intended as a resource for research on the immune response to SARS-CoV-2. The prospective study material was composed of cDNA or gDNA derived from T cells, B-cell-depleted T cells, or PBMCs. Samples came from the ongoing ImmuneRACE study (first 160 participants) plus 1,254 subjects from 6 global collaborators. Where HLA class I and class II types were available, the types were taken from metadata supplied by the sample provider, not from assay-based typing. Deeply sampled blood TCRbeta repertoires from subjects exposed to, actively infected with, or recovered from COVID-19 were included in the dataset. Results and caveats for the whole study, not just this receptor: Clinical and demographic metadata were provided uncurated, with the amount varying by source and participant.

In the case of this clone: Which antigen it targets is not known. No base quality values were provided; no much bigger clone lies one nucleotide off. Distinct nucleotide sequences in the sample also encode this CDR3.

The CDR3 sequence holds 18 residues, the cysteine and phenylalanine included. The DNA shown is the 54-base CDR3, in frame from base 1. CDR1 and CDR2 were assigned from the germline V gene (reference sequence) as SEHNR and FQNEAQ. The germline V and J ends show losses of 1 base and 2 bases respectively, and no gene match explains 7 bases of the junction. Participants in the prospective study were aged roughly 18 to 100 years, lived in under 30 United States geographic areas, and enrolled through a virtual design. To assign participants to cohorts, the prospective study relied on clinical history that participants themselves reported in a screening survey and a study questionnaire. ImmuneRACE Cohort 3 recovered participants were defined by two consecutive negative NP/OP PCR tests, healthcare professional clearance, or symptom resolution. Each participant in the prospective study had whole blood, serum and a nasopharyngeal or oropharyngeal swab collected by mobile phlebotomists. Prospective study participants could optionally give additional blood draws and questionnaires over an approximately 2-month period. Before DNA extraction, prospective study blood samples were shipped either frozen or at room temperature.

TCRbeta CDR3 regions were amplified from genomic DNA by means of the immunoSEQ Assay, a bias-controlled multiplex PCR. The original pipeline was this. The number of nucleated cells in each sample was estimated by amplification of reference gene primers within the assay. To quantify the absolute abundance of each unique TCRbeta CDR3 rearrangement, sequence reads were collapsed and filtered. For each sample, productive Simpson clonality was calculated as the square root of Simpson's diversity index across productive rearrangements. As stored in TCRdb, this immuneACCESS dataset retains in-frame rearrangements with V and J assigned. A fraction of the clones does not appear; measured against another copy, unresolved V genes explain less than half of the discrepancy, and the remainder lacks a known reason. V and J calls plus clone size are reproduced from that table; the DNA served to infer D and trimming. This sample is represented by about 130,000 clones; roughly 80% of them were singletons. The biggest ten clones account for just over 9% of the sample.

Sequenced: PBMCs or T cells enriched from blood (not recorded which). The receptor was derived from a man aged 50 to 59 who had recovered from COVID-19. Recombination connected TRBV7-9 to TRBJ2-3, with TRBD2 matching 12 junction bases. The CDR3 is CASSLGLAGGQNTDTQYF. The sequence in DNA is TGTGCCAGCAGCTTAGGCCTAGCGGGGGGGCAAAACACAGATACGCAGTATTTT. Beyond the CDR3, the reference TRBV7-9 and TRBJ2-3 genes provide the residues; the full variable domain reads: DTGVSQNPRHKITKRGQNVTFRCDPISEHNRLYWYRQTLGQGPEFLTYFQNEAQLEKSRLLSDRFSAERPKGSFSTLEIQRTEQGDSAMYLCASSLGLAGGQNTDTQYFGPGTRLTVL.